Presented here are 6 T cell receptor beta chains from one specimen sequenced in a study of technical replicates of blood from several donors. Generated by immunoSEQ multiplex PCR, the TCRdb table keeps only in-frame clones and is missing some. This table has roughly 13,000 clones, just under 95% appearing once. Specimen: PBMCs. These receptors were obtained from a human donor in good health.

The CDR3 loop reads CASSQEGRLAEGNEQFF. The CDR3 nucleotides read TGTGCCAGCAGCCAAGAAGGGCGTCTAGCGGAGGGCAATGAGCAGTTCTTC. The rearrangement uses TRBV4-2 and TRBJ2-1; 7 bases line up with TRBD2. Germline V gives CDR1 LGHNA, CDR2 YNFKEQ. CDR3 length: 17 residues. The V segment lost 0 bases and the J segment 6 bases; nucleotides outside the gene matches: 11.

The chain employs TRBV4-1 and TRBJ2-4; possible D gene TRBD1, 6 bases. The germline V gene has CDR1 MGHRA and CDR2 YSYEKL. The length of the CDR3 is 17 residues. V was cut by 1 base and J by 7 bases, with 20 bases left in between. The CDR3 DNA follows: TGCGCCAGCAGCCAAGGCTCCCCCAGGACAGCCGCGAACATTCAGTACTTC. Translated, it gives CASSQGSPRTAANIQYF.

The chain carries TRBV5-1 and TRBJ2-7; a weak D match, TRBD1 (6 bases). Germline V gene data show CDR1 as SGHRS and CDR2 as YFSETQ. Trimming cost V 0 bases and J 3 bases, with 10 bases left between them. The length of the CDR3 is 14 residues. The CDR3 DNA is TGCGCCAGCAGCTTGGGGGACATAAGCTACGAGCAGTACTTC. Protein sequence: CASSLGDISYEQYF.

The V and J genes are TRBV6-6 and TRBJ2-3, with TRBD1 identical over 7 bases. Trimming at V came to 6 bases and at J to 3 bases, leaving 3 bases not matched to a gene. CDR1 is MNHNY, CDR2 SVGAGI, per germline (reference sequence). There are 13 residues in the CDR3. The CDR3 DNA sequence: TGTGCCAGCAGACCGGGACAGACAGATACGCAGTATTTT. It yields the protein CASRPGQTDTQYF.

About this clone itself: One end of the junction is discordant with germline, which a read error may explain. V is TRBV5-1 and J is TRBJ2-2, with 13 bases that match TRBD2. The germline V gene has CDR1 SGHRS and CDR2 YFSETQ. The CDR3 runs 16 residues. The CDR3 sequence is CASSRGTSGNPGELFF. The CDR3 bases are TGCGCCAGCAGTAGAGGGACTAGCGGGAACCCCGGGGAGCTGTTTTTT.

The gene calls are TRBV29-1 and TRBJ1-1; 8 nucleotides agree with TRBD1. V dropped 7 bases and J dropped 1; count of bases not matched to a gene: 2. Per the germline V gene, CDR1 is SQVTM and CDR2 is ANQGSEA. This CDR3 spans 12 amino acids. CDR3 nucleotides: TGCAGCGGGACAGGGTCGAACACTGAAGCTTTCTTT. Encoded protein: CSGTGSNTEAFF.